This is a list of T cell receptor beta chains from one sample in a study of OX40 agonist ivuxolimab in advanced cancers. This table comes from immunoSEQ multiplex PCR, and its TCRdb copy is limited to in-frame clones, with some not included. The sample lists 57,000 or so clones; roughly nine tenths were seen once. Material: CD4+ or CD8+ T cells sorted from blood, obtained in a trial of the OX40 agonist ivuxolimab. The origin of the receptors is an adult with an advanced solid tumor such as melanoma, head and neck, liver or kidney cancer. The conserved cysteine and the conserved F or W are not part of the CDR3 here. A clone size is listed for some rows: how often the clone was seen (once, few, many), or a class if it is expanded.

V	J	size	CDR3
TRBV5-6	TRBJ2-5	.	ASSLAGSGGAIETQY
TRBV19	TRBJ2-5	.	ASSMKLTSGGPRQETQY
TRBV5-1	TRBJ2-5	.	ASSGTISETQY
TRBV6-5	TRBJ1-1	once	ASTSTAIGEAF
TRBV7-6	TRBJ2-3	.	ASSIRGQGSIDTQY
TRBV6-1	TRBJ1-1	.	ASSGPGGSNTEAF
TRBV2	TRBJ2-1	once	ASSDGSGAPGNEQF
TRBV6-6	TRBJ2-1	.	ATTGNEQF
TRBV2	TRBJ2-2	.	ASSRTATGELF
TRBV5-1	TRBJ1-1	.	ASSSNLEAF
TRBV7-3	TRBJ2-1	.	ASSSGLAVYNEQF
TRBV7-3	TRBJ1-3	.	ASSSVGEIGNTIY
TRBV5-1	TRBJ2-6	.	ASSGDRRSSGANVLT
TRBV19	TRBJ2-2	once	ASSFGGSNTGELF
TRBV6-1	TRBJ2-5	.	ASRGLDGAGETQY
TRBV13	TRBJ2-7	few	ASSREGVGAYEQY
TRBV25-1	TRBJ2-7	.	ASSEFTPFLY
TRBV2	TRBJ1-6	once	ASSPRVSYNSPLH
TRBV5-1	TRBJ1-2	.	ASSLDPGGGYT
TRBV9	TRBJ2-7	.	ASSVDLQGLGSEQY
TRBV6-6	TRBJ1-3	.	ASSPFEGNTIY
TRBV29-1	TRBJ2-1	once	SVARLAGDNEQF
TRBV10-2	TRBJ1-3	.	ASSDRSSSGNTIY
TRBV6-1	TRBJ1-1	.	ASSSPAASNTEAF
TRBV5-1	TRBJ2-2	.	ASSLGQGDTGELF
TRBV5-1	TRBJ2-7	once	ASSLSRDYRYEQY
TRBV19	TRBJ1-4	.	ASSPGTENEKLF
TRBV2	TRBJ2-7	.	ASRGTSAPSYEQY
TRBV9	TRBJ2-1	few	ASSKGLAGQYEQF
TRBV11-2	TRBJ2-3	.	ASSPPTSTDTQY
TRBV6-6	TRBJ2-5	.	ASSYPARSGETQY
TRBV6-6	TRBJ1-2	.	ASSPGQQYGYT
TRBV6-5	TRBJ1-3	.	ASSSSNVNTIY
TRBV11-2	TRBJ2-3	.	ASSPRQGFTDTQY
TRBV10-3	TRBJ2-3	.	AIRPGQGGGSTDTQY
TRBV6-1	TRBJ2-7	.	ASSPTLGGSYEQY
TRBV6-5	TRBJ2-7	.	ASSPGTAPLEQY
TRBV6-5	TRBJ1-1	.	ASRPNTEAF
TRBV6-1	TRBJ1-5	.	ASSPGGVSNQPQH
TRBV10-3	TRBJ1-5	.	AISERDNQPQH
TRBV7-9	TRBJ2-1	.	ASSNPGAYNEQF
TRBV5-1	TRBJ1-2	.	ASSLGQGALYGYT